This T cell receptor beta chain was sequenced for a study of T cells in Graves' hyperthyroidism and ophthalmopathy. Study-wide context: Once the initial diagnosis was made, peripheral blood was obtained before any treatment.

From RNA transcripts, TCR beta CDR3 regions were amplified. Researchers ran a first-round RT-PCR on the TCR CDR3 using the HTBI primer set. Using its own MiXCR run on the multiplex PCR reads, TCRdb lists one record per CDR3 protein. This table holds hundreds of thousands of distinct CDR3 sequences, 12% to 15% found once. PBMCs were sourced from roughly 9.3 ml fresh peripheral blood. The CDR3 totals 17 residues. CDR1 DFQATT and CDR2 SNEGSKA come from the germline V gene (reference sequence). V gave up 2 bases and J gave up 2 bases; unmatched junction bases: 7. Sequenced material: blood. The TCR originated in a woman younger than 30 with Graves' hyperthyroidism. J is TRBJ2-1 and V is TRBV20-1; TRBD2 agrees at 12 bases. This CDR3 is CSARLAGGPSTYNEQFF. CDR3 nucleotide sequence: TGCAGTGCTAGACTAGCGGGAGGGCCCTCGACCTACAATGAGCAGTTCTTC.